This record concerns one T cell receptor beta chain sequence. This sample includes further DNA sequences coding for the same CDR3. This CDR3 contains 14 residues. Germline assignment: CDR1 MDHEN and CDR2 SYDVKM. J lost 0 bases, V lost 3 bases, and 2 bases had no gene match. This sample was taken from a study of shared clonotypes between healthy human individuals. TCRdb's copy holds only in-frame clones and misses some; the assay was immunoSEQ multiplex PCR. Of hundreds of thousands of clones listed, around 96% are singletons. J is TRBJ2-7 and V is TRBV28; 7 positions match TRBD1. The sample taken for sequencing was memory CD8+ T cells sorted from blood. Subset indicated: CD45RO+ cells pooled with CCR7-negative TemRA cells. This TCR was sampled from a man in his thirties or forties in good health. CDR3 residues: CASSLTGSSYEQYF. CDR3 nucleotide sequence: TGTGCCAGCAGTTTGACAGGGAGCTCCTACGAGCAGTACTTC. Full variable domain (outside the CDR3, taken from reference TRBV28 and TRBJ2-7): DVKVTQSSRYLVKRTGEKVFLECVQDMDHENMFWYRQDPGLGLRLIYFSYDVKMKEKGDIPEGYSVSREKKERFSLILESASTNQTSMYLCASSLTGSSYEQYFGPGTRLTVT.